What follows is one T cell receptor beta chain and its context. Authors' data handling: For nucleated cells, counts were estimated from reference gene primer amplification. The method was immunoSEQ multiplex PCR; TCRdb's version includes in-frame clones alone and lacks a portion of them. V, J and clone size are those of that table, while D and trimming were read from the DNA. The table lists around 200,000 clones, about 86% of them singletons, with about 0.95% in the top ten. This entry is derived from a study of blood T cell repertoires in COVID-19. Overall study context: The study drew acute and convalescent COVID-19 samples from the United States, Italy and Spain. The cDNA or gDNA used as material had been derived from T cells, B-cell-depleted T cells, or PBMCs.

After removal of 7 bases from V and 3 bases from J, the junction contained 13 bases not matched to a gene. There are 16 residues in the CDR3. CDR1 is LNHDA, CDR2 SQIVND, per germline (reference sequence). V usage is TRBV19 and J usage is TRBJ1-1, with TRBD1 identical over 8 bases. The receptor's source is a woman aged 18-29 years who had recovered from COVID-19. The sample taken for sequencing was peripheral blood. CDR3 DNA sequence: TGTGCCAGTACCCCCCGACAGGGGTGGATACACACTGAAGCTTTCTTT. As protein: CASTPRQGWIHTEAFF.